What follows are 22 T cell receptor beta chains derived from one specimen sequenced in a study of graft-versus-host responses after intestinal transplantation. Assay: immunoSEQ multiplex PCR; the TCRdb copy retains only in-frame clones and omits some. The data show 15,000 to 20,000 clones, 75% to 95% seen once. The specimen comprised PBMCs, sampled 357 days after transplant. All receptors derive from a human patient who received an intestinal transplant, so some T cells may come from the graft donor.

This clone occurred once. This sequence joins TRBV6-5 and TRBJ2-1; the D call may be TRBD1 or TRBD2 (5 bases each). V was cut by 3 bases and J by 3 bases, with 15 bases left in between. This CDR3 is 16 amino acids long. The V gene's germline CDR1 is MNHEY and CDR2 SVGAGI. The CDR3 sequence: CASSYGGRLFYNEQFF. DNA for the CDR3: TGTGCCAGCAGTTATGGGGGACGCCTATTCTACAATGAGCAGTTCTTC.

CDR3: CASSRDLYNEQFF. The CDR3 DNA reads as TGTGCCAGCAGCAGGGACCTCTACAATGAGCAGTTCTTC. V gene TRBV7-2 combines with J gene TRBJ2-1; D may correspond to TRBD1 or TRBD2 (5 bases each). The V end lost 5 bases, the J end lost 3 bases, and 8 bases lay between the germline ends. Germline CDR1 and CDR2: SGHTA and FQGNSA. CDR3 size: 13 residues.

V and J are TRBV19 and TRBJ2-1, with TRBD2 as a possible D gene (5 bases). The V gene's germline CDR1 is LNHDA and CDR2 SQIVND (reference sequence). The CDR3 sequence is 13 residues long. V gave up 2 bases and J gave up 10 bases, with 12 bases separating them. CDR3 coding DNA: TGTGCCAGTAGTATACTAGCTGGAATAGAGCAGTTCTTC. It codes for CASSILAGIEQFF.

In nucleotides, the CDR3 is TGTGCCAGCAGCCAGCCGGGACAATCCTACGAGCAGTACTTC. This encodes CASSQPGQSYEQYF. The V gene is TRBV6-5, the J gene TRBJ2-7, with a weak D call TRBD1 (6 bases). V was cut by 6 bases and J by 1 base, with 13 bases left in between. Looked up from germline, CDR1 is MNHEY and CDR2 is SVGAGI. CDR3 length equals 14 residues.

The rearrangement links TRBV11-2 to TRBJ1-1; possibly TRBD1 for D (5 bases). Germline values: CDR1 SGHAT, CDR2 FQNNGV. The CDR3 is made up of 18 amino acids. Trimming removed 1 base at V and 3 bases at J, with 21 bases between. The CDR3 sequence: CASSLGTESDRFYTEAFF. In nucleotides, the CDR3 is TGTGCCAGCAGCTTAGGGACGGAATCAGACAGATTCTACACTGAAGCTTTCTTT.

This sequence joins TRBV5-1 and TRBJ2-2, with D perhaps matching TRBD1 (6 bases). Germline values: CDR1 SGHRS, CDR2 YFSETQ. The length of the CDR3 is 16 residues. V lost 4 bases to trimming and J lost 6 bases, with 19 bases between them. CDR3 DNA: TGCGCCAGCAGCGCCAAACAGGGCATCCTATCCGGGGAGCTGTTTTTT. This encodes CASSAKQGILSGELFF.

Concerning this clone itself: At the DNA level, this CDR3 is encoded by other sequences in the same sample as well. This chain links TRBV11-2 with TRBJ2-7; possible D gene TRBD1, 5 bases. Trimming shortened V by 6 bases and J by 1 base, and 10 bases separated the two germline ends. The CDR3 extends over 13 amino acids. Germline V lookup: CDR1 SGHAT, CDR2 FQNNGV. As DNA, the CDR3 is TGTGCCAGCAGTCCCACAGGTTCCTACGAGCAGTACTTC. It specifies CASSPTGSYEQYF.

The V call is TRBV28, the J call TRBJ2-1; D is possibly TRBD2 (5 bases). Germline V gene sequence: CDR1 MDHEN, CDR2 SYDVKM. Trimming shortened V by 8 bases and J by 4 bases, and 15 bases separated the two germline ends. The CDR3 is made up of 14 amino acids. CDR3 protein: CASQWRRAYNEQFF. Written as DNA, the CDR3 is TGTGCCAGCCAATGGAGGAGAGCTTACAATGAGCAGTTCTTC.

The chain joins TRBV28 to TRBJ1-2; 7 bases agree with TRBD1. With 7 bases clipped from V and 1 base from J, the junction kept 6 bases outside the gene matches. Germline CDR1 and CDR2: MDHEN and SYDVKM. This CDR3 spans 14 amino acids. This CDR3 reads CASTSTGVNYGYTF. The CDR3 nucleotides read TGTGCCAGCACCTCAACAGGGGTTAACTATGGCTACACCTTC.

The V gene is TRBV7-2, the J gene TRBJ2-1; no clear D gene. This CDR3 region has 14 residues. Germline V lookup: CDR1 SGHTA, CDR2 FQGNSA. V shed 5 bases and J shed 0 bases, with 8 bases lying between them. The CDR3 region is CASSLSDSYNEQFF. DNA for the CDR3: TGTGCCAGCAGCCTCAGCGACTCCTACAATGAGCAGTTCTTC.

The CDR3 DNA reads as TGCGCCAGCAGCCAAGATTACCGTGTACCCGGGGAGCTGTTTTTT. Translated, it gives CASSQDYRVPGELFF. This sequence joins TRBV4-1 and TRBJ2-2; no clear D. Germline loops: CDR1 MGHRA, CDR2 YSYEKL. Trimming left V 0 bases short and J 6 bases short, with 11 bases between. This CDR3 spans 15 amino acids.

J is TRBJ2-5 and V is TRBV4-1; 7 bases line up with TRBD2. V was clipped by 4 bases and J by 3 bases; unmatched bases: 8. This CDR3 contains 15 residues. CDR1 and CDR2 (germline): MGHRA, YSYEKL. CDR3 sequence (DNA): TGCGCCAGCAGCCCCCTTACGGGGGGTAAAGAGACCCAGTACTTC. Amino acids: CASSPLTGGKETQYF.

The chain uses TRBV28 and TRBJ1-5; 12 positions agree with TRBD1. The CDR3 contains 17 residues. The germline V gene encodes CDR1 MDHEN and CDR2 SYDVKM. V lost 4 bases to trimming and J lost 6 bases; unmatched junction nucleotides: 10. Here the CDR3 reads CASSWYGTGGFSQPQHF. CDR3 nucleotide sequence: TGTGCCAGCAGTTGGTACGGGACAGGGGGCTTTAGTCAGCCCCAGCATTTT.

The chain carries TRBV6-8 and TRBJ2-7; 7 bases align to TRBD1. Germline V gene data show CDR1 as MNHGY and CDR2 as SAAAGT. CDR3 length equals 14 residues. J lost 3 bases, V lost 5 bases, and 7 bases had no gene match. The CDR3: CASSEITGVYEQYF. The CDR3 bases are TGTGCCAGCAGTGAAATAACAGGGGTCTACGAGCAGTACTTC.

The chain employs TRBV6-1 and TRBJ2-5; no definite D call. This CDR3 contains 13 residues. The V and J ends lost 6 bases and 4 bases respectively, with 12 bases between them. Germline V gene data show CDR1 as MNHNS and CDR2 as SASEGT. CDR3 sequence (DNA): TGTGCCAGCAGCTTGGGGTTCGTAGAGACCCAGTACTTC. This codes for CASSLGFVETQYF.

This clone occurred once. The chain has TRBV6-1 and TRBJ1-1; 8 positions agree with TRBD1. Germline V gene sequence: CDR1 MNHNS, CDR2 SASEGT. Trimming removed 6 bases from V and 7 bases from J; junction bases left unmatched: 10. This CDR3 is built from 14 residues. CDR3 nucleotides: TGTGCCAGCAGCTACTTCAGGGGGCTCAGTGAAGCTTTCTTT. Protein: CASSYFRGLSEAFF.

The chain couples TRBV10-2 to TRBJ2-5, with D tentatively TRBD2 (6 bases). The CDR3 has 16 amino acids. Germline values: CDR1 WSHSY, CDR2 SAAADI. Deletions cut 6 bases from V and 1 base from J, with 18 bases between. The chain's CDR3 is CASSRDPGLSQETQYF. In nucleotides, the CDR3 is TGCGCCAGCAGCCGCGACCCGGGACTCTCCCAAGAGACCCAGTACTTC.

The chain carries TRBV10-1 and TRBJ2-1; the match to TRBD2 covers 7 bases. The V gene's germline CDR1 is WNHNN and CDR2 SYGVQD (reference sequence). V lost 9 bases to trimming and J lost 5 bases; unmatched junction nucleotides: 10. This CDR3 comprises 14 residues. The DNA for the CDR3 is TGCGCCAGTCCTAGGCCGGGGGGACACAATGAGCAGTTCTTC. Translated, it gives CASPRPGGHNEQFF.

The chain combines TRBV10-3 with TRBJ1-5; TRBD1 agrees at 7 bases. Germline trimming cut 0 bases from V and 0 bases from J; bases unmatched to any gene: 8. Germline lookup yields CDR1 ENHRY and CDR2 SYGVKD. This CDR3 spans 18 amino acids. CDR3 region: CAISESRGGTHSNQPQHF. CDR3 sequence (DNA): TGTGCCATCAGTGAGTCCCGAGGGGGCACCCATAGCAATCAGCCCCAGCATTTT.

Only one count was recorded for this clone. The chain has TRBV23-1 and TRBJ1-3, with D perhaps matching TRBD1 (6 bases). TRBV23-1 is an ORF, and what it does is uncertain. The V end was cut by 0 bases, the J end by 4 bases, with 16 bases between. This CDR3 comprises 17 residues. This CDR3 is CASSQSRCQGQGNTIYF. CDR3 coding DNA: TGCGCCAGCAGTCAATCAAGGTGTCAGGGGCAGGGAAACACCATATATTTT.

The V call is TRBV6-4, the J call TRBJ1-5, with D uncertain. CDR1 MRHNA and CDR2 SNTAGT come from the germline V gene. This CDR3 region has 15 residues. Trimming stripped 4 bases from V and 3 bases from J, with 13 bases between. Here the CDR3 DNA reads TGTGCCAGCAGTGTCAGTTTACCCCTCAATCAGCCCCAGCATTTT. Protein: CASSVSLPLNQPQHF.

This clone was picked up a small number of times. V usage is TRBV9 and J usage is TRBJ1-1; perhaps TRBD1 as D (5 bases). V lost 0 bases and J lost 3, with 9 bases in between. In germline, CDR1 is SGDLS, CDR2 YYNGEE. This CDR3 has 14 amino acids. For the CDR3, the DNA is TGTGCCAGCAGCGTAGGGGGGAGGGACACTGAAGCTTTCTTT. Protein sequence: CASSVGGRDTEAFF.